The rows below give T cell receptor beta chains drawn from one sample of a study of T cell repertoires in cytomegalovirus infection. TCRdb processed the reads anew with MiXCR; each CDR3 protein has one entry. The sample holds 170,000 or so distinct CDR3 sequences; roughly 14% are singletons and the top ten take about a quarter. Sequencing input: PBMCs. These receptors were collected from a human donor in good health (CMV status not recorded). Some clones in this sample may be carry-over from other donors' samples. CDR3s include the opening cysteine and the closing phenylalanine or tryptophan. Fields, in order: clone size, D gene, J gene, V gene, CDR3 protein, CDR3 DNA. A D gene is named only where the DNA matches it firmly. Clone size is given for some rows only: seen once, a few or many times, or a class if the clone is expanded.

many,TRBD1,TRBJ2-1,TRBV12-3/TRBV12-4,CASSTGGNYNEQFF,TGTGCCAGCAGCACAGGGGGTAACTACAATGAGCAGTTCTTC
-,TRBD1,TRBJ1-2,TRBV28,CARSGGQNNSGYTF,TGTGCCAGAAGTGGGGGACAGAACAACTCTGGCTACACCTTC
many,TRBD2,TRBJ2-2,TRBV7-8,CASSRTSGPLNTGELFF,TGTGCCAGCAGCCGGACTAGCGGGCCTTTGAACACCGGGGAGCTGTTTTTT
many,TRBD1,TRBJ2-1,TRBV7-2,CASSSWGSGTGVNEQFF,TGTGCCAGCAGCTCTTGGGGAAGCGGGACAGGGGTCAATGAGCAGTTCTTC
few,-,TRBJ2-5,TRBV29-1,CSVEGFRVQETQYF,TGCAGCGTTGAAGGGTTCAGGGTTCAAGAGACCCAGTACTTC
-,TRBD2,TRBJ2-3,TRBV15,CATSREVAGTDTQYF,TGTGCCACCAGCAGAGAGGTAGCGGGGACAGATACGCAGTATTTT
many,-,TRBJ1-1,TRBV19,CASSFLGKSWAFF,TGTGCCAGTAGTTTTCTCGGGAAAAGTTGGGCTTTCTTT
many,TRBD1,TRBJ2-7,TRBV7-2,CASSRTGGPYEQYF,TGTGCCAGCAGCCGGACAGGGGGACCCTACGAGCAGTACTTC
many,-,TRBJ2-7,TRBV7-9,CASSLTAYEQYF,TGTGCCAGCAGCTTAACTGCTTACGAGCAGTACTTC
-,TRBD2,TRBJ2-1,TRBV18,CASSPGTSGGAYNEQFF,TGTGCCAGCTCACCGGGGACTAGCGGGGGGGCCTACAATGAGCAGTTCTTC
-,TRBD1,TRBJ1-1,TRBV20-1,CSARDDQGAYTEAFF,TGCAGTGCTAGAGATGACCAGGGGGCTTACACTGAAGCTTTCTTT
many,TRBD1,TRBJ2-1,TRBV28,CASSPRDRSVNEQFF,TGTGCCAGCAGCCCTCGGGACAGGTCAGTGAATGAGCAGTTCTTC
few,TRBD2,TRBJ2-1,TRBV28,CASSPSASGSYIVQFF,TGTGCCAGCAGTCCCTCGGCTAGCGGGAGCTACATCGTGCAGTTCTTC
many,TRBD2,TRBJ2-1,TRBV7-6,CASSPRTSGTYNEQFF,TGTGCCAGCAGCCCGCGGACTAGCGGGACCTACAATGAGCAGTTCTTC
-,-,TRBJ1-1,TRBV30,CAWSLGGTEAFF,TGTGCCTGGAGTCTTGGGGGCACTGAAGCTTTCTTT
many,-,TRBJ2-5,TRBV7-2,CASSRQVQETQYF,TGTGCCAGCAGCCGACAGGTGCAAGAGACCCAGTACTTC
many,-,TRBJ2-1,TRBV29-1,CSVGEPYNEQFF,TGCAGCGTTGGAGAACCGTACAATGAGCAGTTCTTC
-,-,TRBJ2-3,TRBV20-1,CSARDIRQATNIYQYF,TGCAGTGCCCGGGACATTAGACAGGCGACCAATATATACCAGTATTTT
few,-,TRBJ1-2,TRBV28,CASSFKGYGYTF,TGTGCCAGCAGTTTCAAAGGCTATGGCTACACCTTC
-,TRBD2,TRBJ2-1,TRBV20-1,CSATPGLEVDEQFF,TGCAGTGCTACTCCGGGACTAGAAGTCGACGAGCAGTTCTTC
many,TRBD2,TRBJ2-1,TRBV28,CASSLSLLWGEGIEQFF,TGTGCCAGCAGTCTCAGCCTCCTTTGGGGGGAGGGGATAGAGCAGTTCTTC
-,-,TRBJ2-1,TRBV29-1,CSVVVLSSYNEQFF,TGCAGCGTTGTAGTTCTTAGCTCTTACAATGAGCAGTTCTTC
-,-,TRBJ2-7,TRBV29-1,CSVATGSYEQYF,TGCAGCGTTGCGACAGGATCCTACGAGCAGTACTTC
-,-,TRBJ1-1,TRBV4-1,CASSHPTRGDEAFF,TGCGCCAGCAGCCACCCTACTCGAGGGGACGAAGCTTTCTTT
-,TRBD1,TRBJ1-4,TRBV27,CASSLRKPGQGLPTNEKLFF,TGTGCCAGCAGTTTAAGGAAACCGGGACAGGGGCTTCCAACTAATGAAAAACTGTTTTTT
many,-,TRBJ1-1,TRBV7-2,CASSLGTRGMNTEAFF,TGTGCCAGCAGCTTAGGCACACGGGGGATGAACACTGAAGCTTTCTTT
many,TRBD2,TRBJ2-1,TRBV6-2/TRBV6-3,CASSRTSGGGNEQFF,TGTGCCAGCAGCCGAACTAGCGGGGGCGGCAATGAGCAGTTCTTC
many,TRBD1,TRBJ1-1,TRBV6-2/TRBV6-3,CASISGQGTEAFF,TGTGCCAGCATCTCCGGACAGGGCACTGAAGCTTTCTTT
-,-,TRBJ1-6,TRBV7-8,CASSSRGHILLHF,TGTGCCAGCAGCTCAAGGGGCCATATACTCCTCCACTTT
many,-,TRBJ2-5,TRBV6-2/TRBV6-3,CASSYGGGRQETQYF,TGTGCCAGCAGTTACGGAGGGGGCAGGCAAGAGACCCAGTACTTC
few,-,TRBJ2-3,TRBV29-1,CSVEGAVLSTDTQYF,TGCAGCGTTGAAGGGGCAGTCCTTAGCACAGATACGCAGTATTTT